The entry that follows covers one T cell receptor (beta chain) sequence. Its antigen remains unidentified. This specimen comes from a study of T cell responses to AZD1222 COVID-19 vaccine. Germline V gene lookup returns CDR1 LGHDT and CDR2 YNNKEL (reference sequence). The CDR3 extends over 15 amino acids. Trimming pared 4 bases from V and 0 bases from J, leaving 10 bases between. Whole-study results and caveats: Baseline serostatus was positive in only a handful of AZD1222 recipients. Clonal diversity was possibly underestimated, and the donors were mostly white British, with more females.

Some clones are missing from TCRdb's copy, which holds only in-frame ones; the method was immunoSEQ multiplex PCR. The sample contains about 170,000 clones, more than 80% of which appear only once. The chain is built from TRBV3-1 (or the pseudogene TRBV3-2) and TRBJ1-3; D might be TRBD1 (5 bases). The receptor's source is an adult in good health. Sample: peripheral blood, taken on day 0 of AZD1222 vaccination. Here the CDR3 reads CASSLDRYSGNTIYF. The CDR3 DNA is TGTGCCAGCAGCCTAGACAGATACTCTGGAAACACCATATATTTT.